Listed below are T cell receptor beta chains from one sample, sequenced in a study of cytomegalovirus exposure and HLA in healthy donors. Sequencing was performed with immunoSEQ multiplex PCR; in TCRdb, only in-frame clones are kept and a portion is missing. Found here are some 130,000 clones, approximately 79% of them singletons; the top ten hold 6.5%. The sample taken for sequencing was PBMCs. The receptors shown here come from a man aged 35 to 55 in good health and CMV-seropositive. CDR3s include the opening cysteine and the closing phenylalanine or tryptophan. A D gene is named only where the DNA matches it firmly. Some rows have no size entry. The others give once, few or many, or a class for an expanded clone.

size,J,D,V,CDR3,DNA
.,TRBJ2-7,.,TRBV11-2,CASSLAGVAGSYEQYF,TGTGCCAGCAGCTTAGCCGGGGTGGCAGGATCCTACGAGCAGTACTTC
few,TRBJ1-2,.,TRBV20-1,CSASDSYGYTF,TGCAGTGCCTCAGACAGCTATGGCTACACCTTC
.,TRBJ2-1,TRBD2,TRBV19,CASSEASGIGEQFF,TGTGCCAGTAGTGAGGCTAGCGGGATCGGTGAGCAGTTCTTC
once,TRBJ2-1,.,TRBV7-8,CASSPNRAGNEQFF,TGTGCCAGCAGCCCCAACAGGGCCGGTAATGAGCAGTTCTTC
few,TRBJ2-7,.,TRBV2,CASRAREVGEQYF,TGTGCCAGCAGAGCCAGGGAGGTGGGCGAGCAGTACTTC
.,TRBJ2-7,.,TRBV5-1,CASSLVTGISSYEQYF,TGCGCCAGCAGCTTGGTTACGGGAATAAGCTCCTACGAGCAGTACTTC
.,TRBJ1-4,.,TRBV18,CASSPRPREKLFF,TGTGCCAGCTCACCCAGGCCTCGGGAAAAACTGTTTTTT
once,TRBJ2-7,TRBD2,TRBV7-9,CASSLAQAGGISYEQYF,TGTGCCAGCAGCTTAGCGCAGGCGGGAGGAATCTCCTACGAGCAGTACTTC
.,TRBJ1-2,.,TRBV30,CAWRGRYGYTF,TGTGCCTGGAGGGGGCGCTATGGCTACACCTTC
few,TRBJ1-1,.,TRBV18,CASSPEGGWTEAFF,TGTGCCAGCTCACCCGAGGGGGGGTGGACTGAAGCTTTCTTT
.,TRBJ1-4,TRBD1,TRBV28,CASSSQGADEKLFF,TGTGCCAGCAGTTCACAGGGGGCGGATGAAAAACTGTTTTTT
few,TRBJ1-2,.,TRBV6-5,CASSAGGYGYTF,TGTGCCAGCAGCGCCGGGGGATATGGCTACACCTTC
.,TRBJ2-7,.,TRBV6-6,CASSYSIEGVTYEQYF,TGTGCCAGCAGTTACTCGATTGAGGGGGTGACCTACGAGCAGTACTTC
.,TRBJ1-4,.,TRBV27,CASSLRGEKLFF,TGTGCCAGCAGTTTGCGGGGGGAAAAACTGTTTTTT
.,TRBJ1-2,.,TRBV30,CAWSGRSFRAVYGYTF,TGTGCCTGGAGTGGACGTTCGTTCAGGGCTGTCTATGGCTACACCTTC
.,TRBJ2-7,.,TRBV15,CATSPLGQLSYEQYF,TGTGCCACCAGCCCTCTAGGACAGCTATCCTACGAGCAGTACTTC
.,TRBJ2-2,TRBD2,TRBV10-3,CAISGAVAGGRSTGELFF,TGTGCCATCAGTGGAGCGGTAGCGGGAGGTCGAAGCACCGGGGAGCTGTTTTTT
.,TRBJ2-7,TRBD2,TRBV30,CAWSGHPVTSGESYYEQYF,TGTGCCTGGAGTGGCCACCCGGTGACTAGCGGGGAATCCTACTACGAGCAGTACTTC
.,TRBJ2-1,TRBD1,TRBV5-5,CASSLPTGGLYNEQFF,TGTGCCAGCAGCTTACCGACAGGGGGCCTTTACAATGAGCAGTTCTTC
.,TRBJ1-2,TRBD1,TRBV5-6,CASSLPGQGAQGYGYTF,TGTGCCAGCAGCTTACCGGGACAGGGGGCGCAGGGCTATGGCTACACCTTC
.,TRBJ2-2,TRBD2,TRBV6-5,CASSYTRESAGELFF,TGTGCCAGCAGTTACACGCGGGAGTCTGCCGGGGAGCTGTTTTTT
.,TRBJ2-1,.,TRBV6-5,CASAGELRNEQFF,TGTGCCAGCGCAGGGGAATTACGGAATGAGCAGTTCTTC
.,TRBJ1-1,.,TRBV30,CAWSALGGSEAFF,TGTGCCTGGAGCGCCCTGGGAGGTTCTGAAGCTTTCTTT
few,TRBJ2-3,.,TRBV7-9,CASSPINPRSTDTQYF,TGTGCCAGCAGCCCTATCAACCCACGAAGCACAGATACGCAGTATTTT
.,TRBJ2-1,TRBD1,TRBV28,CASSLTFDRGSNEQFF,TGTGCCAGCAGTTTAACCTTTGACAGGGGTTCCAATGAGCAGTTCTTC
few,TRBJ1-2,.,TRBV2,CASSEAGAYGYTF,TGTGCCAGCAGTGAAGCTGGGGCGTACGGCTACACCTTC
.,TRBJ2-2,.,TRBV19,CASSIQEGRDGELFF,TGTGCCAGTAGTATTCAGGAGGGAAGGGACGGGGAGCTGTTTTTT
.,TRBJ2-7,TRBD2,TRBV19,CASSIREGFEQYF,TGTGCCAGTAGTATTCGGGAGGGCTTTGAGCAGTACTTC
.,TRBJ1-1,.,TRBV5-6,CASSSSLSGWSAFF,TGTGCCAGCAGCTCGAGCCTTTCAGGGTGGTCAGCTTTCTTT
.,TRBJ2-1,TRBD2,TRBV15,CATTRPPLASIGNEQFF,TGTGCCACCACCCGACCCCCACTAGCGAGTATAGGGAATGAGCAGTTCTTC
.,TRBJ1-3,.,TRBV5-1,CASSLVGAQGNTIYF,TGCGCCAGCAGCTTGGTTGGGGCGCAAGGAAACACCATATATTTT
.,TRBJ1-5,.,TRBV27,CASSPTHVNQPQHF,TGTGCCAGCAGCCCTACCCACGTCAATCAGCCCCAGCATTTT
.,TRBJ1-1,TRBD1,TRBV19,CATGGSADTEAFF,TGTGCTACAGGGGGGAGTGCCGACACTGAAGCTTTCTTT
.,TRBJ2-3,.,TRBV27,CASSLRGSTDTQYF,TGTGCCAGCAGTTTAAGAGGGAGCACAGATACGCAGTATTTT
once,TRBJ2-1,TRBD1,TRBV19,CASSRGQGYNEQFF,TGTGCCAGTAGTAGAGGACAGGGGTACAATGAGCAGTTCTTC
.,TRBJ1-1,.,TRBV6-5,CASSPVGGDTEAFF,TGTGCCAGCAGCCCCGTGGGAGGGGACACTGAAGCTTTCTTT